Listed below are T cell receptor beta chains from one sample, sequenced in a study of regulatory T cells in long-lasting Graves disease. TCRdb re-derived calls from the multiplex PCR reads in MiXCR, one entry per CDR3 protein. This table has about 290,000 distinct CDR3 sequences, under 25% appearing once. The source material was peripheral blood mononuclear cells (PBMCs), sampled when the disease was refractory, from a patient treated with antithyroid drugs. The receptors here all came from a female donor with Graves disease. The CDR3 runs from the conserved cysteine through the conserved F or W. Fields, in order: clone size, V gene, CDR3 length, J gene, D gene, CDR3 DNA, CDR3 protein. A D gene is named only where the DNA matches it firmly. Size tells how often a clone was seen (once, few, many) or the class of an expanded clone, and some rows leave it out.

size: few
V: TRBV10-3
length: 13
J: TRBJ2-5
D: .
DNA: TGTGCCACCACCGAGGTCCTCGGGGAGACCCAGTACTTC
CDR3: CATTEVLGETQYF

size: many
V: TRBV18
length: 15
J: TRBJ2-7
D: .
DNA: TGTGCCAGCTCACCACAGTCTAGGGGTGGTTACGAGCAGTACTTC
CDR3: CASSPQSRGGYEQYF

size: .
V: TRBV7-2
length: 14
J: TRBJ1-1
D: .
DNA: TGTGCCAGCAGTAAAATGGCCCTTAACACTGAAGCTTTCTTT
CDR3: CASSKMALNTEAFF

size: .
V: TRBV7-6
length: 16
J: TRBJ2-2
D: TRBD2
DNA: TGTGCCAGCAGCAACGGACTAGCGGGATACACCGGGGAGCTGTTTTTT
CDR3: CASSNGLAGYTGELFF

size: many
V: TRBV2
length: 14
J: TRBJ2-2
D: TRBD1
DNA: TGTGCCAGCAGGGGACAGGGTTTCACCGGGGAGCTGTTTTTT
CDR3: CASRGQGFTGELFF

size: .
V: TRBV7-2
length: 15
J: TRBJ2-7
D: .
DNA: TGTGCCAGCAGCCCCGGGACTTGGAGCTCCTACGAGCAGTACTTC
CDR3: CASSPGTWSSYEQYF

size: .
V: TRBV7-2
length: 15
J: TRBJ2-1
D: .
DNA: TGTGCCAGCAGCTTAGGCAGTAGTTCCTACAATGAGCAGTTCTTC
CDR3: CASSLGSSSYNEQFF

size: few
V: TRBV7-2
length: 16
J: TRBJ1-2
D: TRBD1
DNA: TGTGCCAGCAGCCTTGACAGGGGGCGGTGGGGCTATGGCTACACCTTC
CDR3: CASSLDRGRWGYGYTF

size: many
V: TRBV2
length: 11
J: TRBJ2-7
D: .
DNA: TGTGCCAGCAGTCGCCTGGACGAGCAGTACTTC
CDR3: CASSRLDEQYF

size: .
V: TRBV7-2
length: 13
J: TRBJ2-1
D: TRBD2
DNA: TGTGCCAGCAGCCAGGGACTACCCACTCAGCAGTTCTTC
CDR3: CASSQGLPTQQFF

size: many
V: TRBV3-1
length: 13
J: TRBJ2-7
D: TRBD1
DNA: TGTGCCAGCAGCCAAATGACAGGGGATAAGCAGTACTTC
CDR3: CASSQMTGDKQYF

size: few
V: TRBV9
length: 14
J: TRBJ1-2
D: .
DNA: TGTGCCAACCCTCCGAAACAGGGATTATTTGGCTACACCTTC
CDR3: CANPPKQGLFGYTF

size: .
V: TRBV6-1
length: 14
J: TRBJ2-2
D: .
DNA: TGTGCCAGCAGTCACGGGACTGGGGGCGGGGAGCTGTTTTTT
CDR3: CASSHGTGGGELFF

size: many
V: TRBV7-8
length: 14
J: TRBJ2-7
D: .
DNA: TGTGCCAGCAGCGTAGGGCAACCCTCATACGAGCAGTACTTC
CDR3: CASSVGQPSYEQYF

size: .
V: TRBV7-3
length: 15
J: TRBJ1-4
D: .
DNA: TGTGCCAGCAGCTTTGGCGGGGCCACTAATGAAAAACTGTTTTTT
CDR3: CASSFGGATNEKLFF

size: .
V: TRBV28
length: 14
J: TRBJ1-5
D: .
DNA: TGTGCCAGCAGTTCAGACAGGCCAAATCAGCCCCAGCATTTT
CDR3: CASSSDRPNQPQHF

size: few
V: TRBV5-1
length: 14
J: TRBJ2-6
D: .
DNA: TGCGCCAGCAGGCAGGGGGGTGGGGCCAACGTCCTGACTTTC
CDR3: CASRQGGGANVLTF

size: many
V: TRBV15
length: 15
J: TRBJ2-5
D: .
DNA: TGTGCCACCAGCAGTATGACAGACCTCCAAGAGACCCAGTACTTC
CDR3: CATSSMTDLQETQYF

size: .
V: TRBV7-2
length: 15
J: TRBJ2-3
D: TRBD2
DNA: TGTGCCAGCAGCTTACAAGCGGGAGACACAGATACGCAGTATTTT
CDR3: CASSLQAGDTDTQYF

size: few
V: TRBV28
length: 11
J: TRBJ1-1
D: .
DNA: TGTGCCATCCGAGACGGCACTGAAGCTTTCTTT
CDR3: CAIRDGTEAFF

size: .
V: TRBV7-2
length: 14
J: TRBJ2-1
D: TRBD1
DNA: TGTGCCAGCAGCCAACCGACAGGGGGCAATGAGCAGTTCTTC
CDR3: CASSQPTGGNEQFF

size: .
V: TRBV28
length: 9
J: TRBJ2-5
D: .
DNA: TGTGCCGTTCGGGAGACCCAGTACTTC
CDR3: CAVRETQYF

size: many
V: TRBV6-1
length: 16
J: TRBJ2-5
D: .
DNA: TGTGCCAGCAGTGAAGCCGGAGGGGGCAGGGGCCAGACCCAGTACTTC
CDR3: CASSEAGGGRGQTQYF

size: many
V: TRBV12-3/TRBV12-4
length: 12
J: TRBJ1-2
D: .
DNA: TGTGCCAGCAGTTCCTCAAGACGGGACTACACCTTC
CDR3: CASSSSRRDYTF

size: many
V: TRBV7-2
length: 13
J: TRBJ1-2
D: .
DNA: TGTGCCAGCAGCACCCGACAGGACTATGGCTACACCTTC
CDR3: CASSTRQDYGYTF